Listed here is a single T cell receptor (beta chain). The entry originates in a study of blood T cell repertoires in COVID-19. This CDR3 spans 13 amino acids. V lost 4 bases, J lost 8 bases, and 4 bases stayed unmatched. Germline CDR1 and CDR2: SGHDN and FVKESK. Patients from Seattle were sampled longitudinally, starting during active infection. Some clones are missing from TCRdb's copy, which holds only in-frame ones; the method was immunoSEQ multiplex PCR. The sample gives 200,000 to 250,000 clones, roughly 84% of which show up once; roughly a sixth is in the top ten. Sequencing used peripheral blood. V gene TRBV14 combines with J gene TRBJ1-2, with 10 positions matching TRBD1. This TCR came from a man aged 50 to 60 with COVID-19, enrolled during active disease. CDR3 sequence reads: CASSPGQGYGYTF. In nucleotides, the CDR3 is TGTGCCAGCAGCCCGGGACAGGGGTACGGCTACACCTTC.